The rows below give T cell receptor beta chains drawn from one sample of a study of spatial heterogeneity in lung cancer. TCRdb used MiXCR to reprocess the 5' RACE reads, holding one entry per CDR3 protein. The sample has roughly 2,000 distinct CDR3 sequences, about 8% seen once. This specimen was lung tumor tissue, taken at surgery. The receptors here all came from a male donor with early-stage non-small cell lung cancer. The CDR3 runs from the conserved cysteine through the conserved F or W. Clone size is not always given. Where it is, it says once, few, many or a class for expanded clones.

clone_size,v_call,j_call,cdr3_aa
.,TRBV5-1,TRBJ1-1,CASSSRGSQNTEAFF
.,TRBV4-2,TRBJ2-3,CASSQGGGEDTQYF
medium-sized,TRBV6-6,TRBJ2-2,CASSRETANTGELFF
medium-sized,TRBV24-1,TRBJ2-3,CATSQQGASTDTQYF
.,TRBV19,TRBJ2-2,CASSHSRATSGRARGTGELFF
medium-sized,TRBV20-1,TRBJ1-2,CSARGAPYYGYTF
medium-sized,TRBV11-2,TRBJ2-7,CASSLGTSGPTTLYEQYF
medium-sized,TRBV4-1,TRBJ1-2,CASSQVPQGGYGYTF
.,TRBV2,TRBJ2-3,CASSDWREPGADTQYF
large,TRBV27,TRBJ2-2,CASSLRDTRTGTGELFF
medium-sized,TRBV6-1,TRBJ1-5,CASSEVTGTSGQPQHF
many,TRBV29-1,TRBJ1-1,CSGRQGPNTEAFF
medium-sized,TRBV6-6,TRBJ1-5,CASSYSRLRDGRQPQHF
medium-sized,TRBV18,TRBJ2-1,CASSPPGAGAIEQFF
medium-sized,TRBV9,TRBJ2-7,CASSVEGAGGVYEQYF
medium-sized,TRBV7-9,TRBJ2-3,CASTSLRDTQYF
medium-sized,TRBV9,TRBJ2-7,CASSAGNLAGGVNEQYF
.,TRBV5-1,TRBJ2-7,CASSIEQRGEQYF
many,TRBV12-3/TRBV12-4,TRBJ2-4,CASSPRTGNIQYF
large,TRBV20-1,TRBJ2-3,CSARRSGTSTDTQYF
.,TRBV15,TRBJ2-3,CATSRLDSTDTQYF
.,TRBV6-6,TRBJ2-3,CASSYTGGFTDTQYF
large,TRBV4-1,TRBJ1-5,CASSQTDRVNQPQHF
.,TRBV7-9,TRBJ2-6,CAGTLPGANVLTF
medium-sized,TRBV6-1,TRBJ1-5,CASSEKQGATQPQHF
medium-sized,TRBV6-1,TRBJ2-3,CASSELADTQYF
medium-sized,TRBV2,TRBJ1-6,CASSRTNRDNSPLHF
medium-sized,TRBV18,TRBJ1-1,CASSPGGGWTEAFF
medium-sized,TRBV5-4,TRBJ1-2,CASSSPGGYGYTF
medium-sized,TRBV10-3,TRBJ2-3,CAISDYPDTQYF
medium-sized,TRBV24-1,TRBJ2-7,CATSPRGASNEQYF
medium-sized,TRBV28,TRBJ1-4,CASSPGRRGEKLFF
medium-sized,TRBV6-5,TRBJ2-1,CASSHSSGGEGEQFF
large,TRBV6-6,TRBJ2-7,CASSYSVDMAPYFF
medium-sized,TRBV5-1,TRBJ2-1,CASSPEQLGNEQFF
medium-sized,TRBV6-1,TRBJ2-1,CASSDPRRTGGNEQFF
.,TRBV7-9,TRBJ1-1,CASSLTGLNTEAFF
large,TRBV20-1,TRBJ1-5,CSARGGQGEYQPQHF
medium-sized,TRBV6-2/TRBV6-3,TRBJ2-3,CASSSQGLAAHTDTQYF
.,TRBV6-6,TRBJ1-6,CASSYPGGQASYNSPLHF
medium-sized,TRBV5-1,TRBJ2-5,CASSLVGRGGETQYF